These T cell receptor beta chains were read from a single sample in a study of shared clonotypes between healthy human individuals. Profiling relied on immunoSEQ multiplex PCR, and the TCRdb table lists in-frame clones only, not all of them. This sample has under 850,000 clones, with approximately 77% found just once. Source material: memory CD4+ T cells sorted from blood. Every receptor here comes from a woman aged 25 to 45 in good health. Both conserved end residues are part of each CDR3. Each record gives: D gene, CDR3 length, V gene, clone size, J gene, CDR3 DNA, CDR3 protein. A D gene is named only where the DNA matches it firmly. Clone sizes are given selectively: once, few, many, or a class where the clone is expanded.

TRBD1,17,TRBV19,-,TRBJ1-2,TGTGCCAGTAGTATCGGACAGGGCGATTTAACTAACTATGGCTACACCTTC,CASSIGQGDLTNYGYTF
TRBD1,14,TRBV11-3,-,TRBJ2-5,TGTGCCAGCAGCCCCAACAGGGGGTCAGCGGCCCAGTACTTC,CASSPNRGSAAQYF
-,12,TRBV15,many,TRBJ2-1,TGTGCCACCAGCAGATGGGCCGATGAGCAGTTCTTC,CATSRWADEQFF
-,14,TRBV28,-,TRBJ2-3,TGTGCCAGCAGTCCTTCATATAGCCCAGATACGCAGTATTTT,CASSPSYSPDTQYF
-,14,TRBV13,-,TRBJ2-3,TGTGCCAGCAGCTTTCTCAGGACCACAGATACGCAGTATTTT,CASSFLRTTDTQYF
-,13,TRBV6-1,-,TRBJ2-2,TGTGCCAGCAGTGACCGCGGAACCGGGGAGCTGTTTTTT,CASSDRGTGELFF
TRBD2,15,TRBV28,-,TRBJ2-5,TGTGCCAGCAGTGGGCAAGGTAGCGGGGTACGGACCCAGTACTTC,CASSGQGSGVRTQYF
-,15,TRBV18,-,TRBJ2-7,TGTGCCAGCTCACCCTCCGGACGGGAAAGATACGAGCAGTACTTC,CASSPSGRERYEQYF
TRBD1,16,TRBV7-8,-,TRBJ2-2,TGTGCCAGCAGCGCCTCAAACAGGGGGAACACCGGGGAGCTGTTTTTT,CASSASNRGNTGELFF
-,14,TRBV5-1,-,TRBJ1-5,TGCGCCAGCAGCTTGGGGGGTTCCAATCAGCCCCAGCATTTT,CASSLGGSNQPQHF
TRBD1,18,TRBV2,-,TRBJ2-6,TGTGCCAGCAGCGCTACAGGGGCGTTCTACTCTGGGGCCAACGTCCTGACTTTC,CASSATGAFYSGANVLTF
-,15,TRBV6-5,-,TRBJ2-1,TGTGCCAGCAGTTATTCAAGCGGAGCCTACAATGAGCAGTTCTTC,CASSYSSGAYNEQFF
-,13,TRBV2,-,TRBJ2-3,TGTGCCAGCAGTGACGGGCTTACAGATACGCAGTATTTT,CASSDGLTDTQYF
TRBD1,14,TRBV5-8,-,TRBJ1-4,TGTGCCAGCATTTGGACAGGTTCGAATGAAAAACTGTTTTTT,CASIWTGSNEKLFF
TRBD2,15,TRBV4-2,-,TRBJ2-5,TGTGCCAGCAGCCCACAAATAGCGGGAATAGAGACCCAGTACTTC,CASSPQIAGIETQYF
-,14,TRBV7-8,-,TRBJ2-6,TGTGCCAGCAGTAGCAACTCTGGGGCCAACGTCCTGACTTTC,CASSSNSGANVLTF
TRBD1,15,TRBV19,few,TRBJ2-2,TGTGCCAGTAGTTCTACAGGGGGCATTTCCGGGGAGCTGTTTTTT,CASSSTGGISGELFF
-,14,TRBV27,-,TRBJ2-1,TGTGCCAGCAGTACGGAACGCTCCTACAATGAGCAGTTCTTC,CASSTERSYNEQFF
-,13,TRBV7-2,-,TRBJ1-2,TGTGCCAGCAGCTCCGCCCTGTCCTATGGCTACACCTTC,CASSSALSYGYTF
TRBD1,17,TRBV11-2,-,TRBJ2-2,TGTGCCAGCAGCCCCGACAGGGGGCGCGGTAGGACCGGGGAGCTGTTTTTT,CASSPDRGRGRTGELFF
TRBD1,15,TRBV7-2,-,TRBJ2-3,TGTGCCAGCAGCCCGGGGACAGTGAGCACAGATACGCAGTATTTT,CASSPGTVSTDTQYF
TRBD2,17,TRBV25-1,-,TRBJ2-5,TGTGCCAGCAGTGACTCCAGACTAGCGGGAGTGTTAGAGACCCAGTACTTC,CASSDSRLAGVLETQYF
-,13,TRBV7-6,few,TRBJ1-5,TGTGCCAGCAGCTCGGGTGTTGCTCAGCCCCAGCATTTT,CASSSGVAQPQHF
TRBD2,15,TRBV27,-,TRBJ2-1,TGTGCCAGCAGTTTAGATAGGACTAGATACAATGAGCAGTTCTTC,CASSLDRTRYNEQFF
TRBD1,16,TRBV27,-,TRBJ1-2,TGTGCCAGCAGCCGCATGCCCGGACAGGGGAGGGGCGGCTACACCTTC,CASSRMPGQGRGGYTF
-,13,TRBV2,-,TRBJ2-2,TGTGCCAGCGGGGAAGGCAACACCGGGGAGCTGTTTTTT,CASGEGNTGELFF
TRBD2,17,TRBV6-1,-,TRBJ2-3,TGTGCCAGCAGTGCGACGGGACTAGCGGGAGATCGTGATACGCAGTATTTT,CASSATGLAGDRDTQYF
-,16,TRBV14,-,TRBJ2-1,TGTGCCAGCAGCCCTTGGGAGGCTATTTCCTACAATGAGCAGTTCTTC,CASSPWEAISYNEQFF
-,14,TRBV30,-,TRBJ1-5,TGTGCCTGGAGTGTCGGGACCGCGGGCAAGCCCCAGCATTTT,CAWSVGTAGKPQHF
-,17,TRBV11-1,-,TRBJ2-2,TGTGCCAGCAGCTTAGGCCCTCAACAGGGGAACACCGGGGAGCTGTTTTTT,CASSLGPQQGNTGELFF
TRBD1,15,TRBV5-1,-,TRBJ2-2,TGCGCCAGCAGCTTAGGGACAGGGACCACCGGGGAGCTGTTTTTT,CASSLGTGTTGELFF
-,16,TRBV6-6,few,TRBJ1-1,TGTGCCAGCGCCGCCGGTCTCGCAGCGATGAACACTGAAGCTTTCTTT,CASAAGLAAMNTEAFF
-,17,TRBV14,-,TRBJ2-4,TGTGCCAGCAGCCAAGGGCCGGAAAGAGGGGCCAAAAACATTCAGTACTTC,CASSQGPERGAKNIQYF
-,14,TRBV15,-,TRBJ2-7,TGTGCCACCAGCAAACAGGATTCCTCCTACGAGCAGTACTTC,CATSKQDSSYEQYF
TRBD1,15,TRBV5-1,few,TRBJ1-2,TGCGCCAGCAGCATCGGGACAGGGCGTTTCGTTGGCTACACCTTC,CASSIGTGRFVGYTF
-,13,TRBV7-9,-,TRBJ2-7,TGTGCCAGCAGCTCCGGCGCGGGCTACGAGCAGTACTTC,CASSSGAGYEQYF
TRBD2,15,TRBV5-6,-,TRBJ2-7,TGTGCCAGCAGACGATGGGGCGGGAGCGGGAACGAGCAGTACTTC,CASRRWGGSGNEQYF
-,14,TRBV5-4,-,TRBJ1-4,TGTGCCAGCAGCTCCGGACAGATGAATGAAAAACTGTTTTTT,CASSSGQMNEKLFF
TRBD1,15,TRBV6-4,few,TRBJ2-1,TGTGCCAGCAGTGAGGGGGACAGGAGGTACAATGAGCAGTTCTTC,CASSEGDRRYNEQFF
-,10,TRBV20-1,-,TRBJ2-5,TGCAGTGGCCTAAAGGAGACCCAGTACTTC,CSGLKETQYF
-,14,TRBV4-1,-,TRBJ2-7,TGCGCCAGCAGCCATCTCGGGACCCCCCTCGAGCAGTACTTC,CASSHLGTPLEQYF
TRBD1,16,TRBV5-1,-,TRBJ2-1,TGCGCCAGCAGACGGGGACAGGGGGTTGTTCAGAATGAGCAGTTCTTC,CASRRGQGVVQNEQFF
TRBD1,15,TRBV11-2,-,TRBJ2-5,TGTGCCAGCAGGAGGGCAGGGGGCTTGGGAGAGACCCAGTACTTC,CASRRAGGLGETQYF
-,17,TRBV28,-,TRBJ2-4,TGTGCCAGCAGTTTCATAAGACAGTACCTAGCCAAAAACATTCAGTACTTC,CASSFIRQYLAKNIQYF
-,14,TRBV7-8,-,TRBJ1-1,TGTGCCAGCAGCTTATCGGGGGGAGGCACTGAAGCTTTCTTT,CASSLSGGGTEAFF
-,15,TRBV6-5,many,TRBJ2-6,TGTGCCAGCAGGGATCTGGGGGCTGGGGCCAACGTCCTGACTTTC,CASRDLGAGANVLTF
TRBD1,16,TRBV9,-,TRBJ1-2,TGTGCCAGCAGCGTAGGAGGTCAGGGGGCCGACTATGGCTACACCTTC,CASSVGGQGADYGYTF
TRBD2,14,TRBV5-1,-,TRBJ2-1,TGCGCCAGCAGCATAGCGGGAGGATACAATGAGCAGTTCTTC,CASSIAGGYNEQFF
-,14,TRBV19,once,TRBJ1-5,TGTGCCAGTAGTATGGGGCAGTTGAATCAGCCCCAGCATTTT,CASSMGQLNQPQHF
-,16,TRBV5-4,-,TRBJ1-3,TGTGCCAGCAGCTTGGATGGGGTAACGAGAGGAAACACCATATATTTT,CASSLDGVTRGNTIYF